This TCR beta chain came from a study of blood T cell repertoires in COVID-19. Study summary: Both acute and convalescent COVID-19 samples were obtained from the United States, Italy and Spain.

Germline values: CDR1 LGHDT, CDR2 YNNKEL (reference sequence). The CDR3 loop spans 16 amino acids. Trimming cost V 4 bases and J 8 bases; bases outside gene matches: 7. This clone was seen ten or more times. Profiled with immunoSEQ multiplex PCR; TCRdb holds only in-frame clones, not every one. The table has 400,000 or so clones, roughly 90% seen once; the top ten hold more than 0.7%. The chain is built from TRBV3-1 (or the pseudogene TRBV3-2) and TRBJ2-1; the match to TRBD2 covers 14 bases. The receptor was isolated from a man younger than 35 with COVID-19, enrolled during active disease. Sequencing was carried out using peripheral blood. The CDR3 DNA sequence: TGTGCCAGCAGCCCACTCGGGACTAGCGGGAGTTATGAGCAGTTCTTC. It translates to CASSPLGTSGSYEQFF.